This entry concerns a single T cell receptor beta chain. These data belong to a study of control samples from healthy donors and cancer patients. The repertoire was sequenced with immunoSEQ multiplex PCR; TCRdb's copy has only in-frame clones and lacks some. The sample has roughly 60,000 clones; about 93% are singletons. V lost 2 bases and J 1 base, leaving 8 bases between the germline ends. Per the germline V gene, CDR1 is KGHSY and CDR2 is FQNENV. CDR3 length equals 14 residues. This rearrangement joins TRBV16 to TRBJ1-2; D call uncertain. This sequence originates from a man aged 30-40 years in good health. Material: blood. For the CDR3, the DNA is TGTGCCAGCAGCCAACATGCGGTTAACTATGGCTACACCTTC. It translates to CASSQHAVNYGYTF.